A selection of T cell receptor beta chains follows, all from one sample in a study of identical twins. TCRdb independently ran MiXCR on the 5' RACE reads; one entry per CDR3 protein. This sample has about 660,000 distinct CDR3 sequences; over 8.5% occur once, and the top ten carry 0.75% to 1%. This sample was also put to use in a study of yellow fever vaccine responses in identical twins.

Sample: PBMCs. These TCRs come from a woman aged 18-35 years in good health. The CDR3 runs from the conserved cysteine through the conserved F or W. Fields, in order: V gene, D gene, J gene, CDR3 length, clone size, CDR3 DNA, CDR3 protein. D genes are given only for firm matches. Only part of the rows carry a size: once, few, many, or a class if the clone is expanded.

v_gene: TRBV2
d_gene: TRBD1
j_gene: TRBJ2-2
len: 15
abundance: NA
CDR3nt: TGTGCCAGCCCACGGGACAGGGAGAACACCGGGGAGCTGTTTTTT
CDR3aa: CASPRDRENTGELFF

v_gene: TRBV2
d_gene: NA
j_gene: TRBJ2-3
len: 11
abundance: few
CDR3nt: TGTGCCAGCAGGGGGTCCGATACGCAGTATTTT
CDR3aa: CASRGSDTQYF

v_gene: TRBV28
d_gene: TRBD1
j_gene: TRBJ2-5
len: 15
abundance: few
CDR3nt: TGTGCCAGCAGACTTGAGGGACAGGGACAAGAGACCCAGTACTTC
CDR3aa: CASRLEGQGQETQYF

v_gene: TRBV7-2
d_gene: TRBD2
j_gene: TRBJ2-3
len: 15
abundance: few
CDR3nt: TGTGCCAGCAGCCACAGCGGGAGCGGCACAGATACGCAGTATTTT
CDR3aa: CASSHSGSGTDTQYF

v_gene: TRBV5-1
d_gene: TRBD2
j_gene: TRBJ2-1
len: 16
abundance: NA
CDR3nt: TGCGCCAGCAGCTTGCAGAGCCCCGGGACTAACAATGAGCAGTTCTTC
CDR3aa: CASSLQSPGTNNEQFF

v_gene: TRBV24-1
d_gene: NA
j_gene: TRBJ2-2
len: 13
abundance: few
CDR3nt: TGTGCCGCCGGGACGGGGAACACCGGGGAGCTGTTTTTT
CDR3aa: CAAGTGNTGELFF

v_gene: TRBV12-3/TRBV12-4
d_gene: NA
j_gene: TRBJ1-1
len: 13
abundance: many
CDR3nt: TGTGCCAGCAGTCCCGAACCGGACACTGAAGCTTTCTTT
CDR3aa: CASSPEPDTEAFF

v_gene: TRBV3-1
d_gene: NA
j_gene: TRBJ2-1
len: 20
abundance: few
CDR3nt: TGTGCCAGCAGCCAAGGTGTCTGGACAGCGAAACCCCGCTCCTACAATGAGCAGTTCTTC
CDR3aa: CASSQGVWTAKPRSYNEQFF

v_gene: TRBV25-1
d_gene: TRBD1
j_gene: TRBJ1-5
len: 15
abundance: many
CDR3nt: TGTGCCAGCAGTGCGCGGGACAGCCACAATCAGCCCCAGCATTTT
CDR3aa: CASSARDSHNQPQHF

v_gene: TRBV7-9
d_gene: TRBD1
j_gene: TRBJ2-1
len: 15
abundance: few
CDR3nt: TGTGCCAGCAGCTTAGTGGGGACAGGCTACAATGAGCAGTTCTTC
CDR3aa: CASSLVGTGYNEQFF

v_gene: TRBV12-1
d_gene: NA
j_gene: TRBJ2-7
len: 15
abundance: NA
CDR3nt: TGTGCCAGCAGCTTTAAGGCGGGAGACTCCTACGAGCAGTACTTC
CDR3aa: CASSFKAGDSYEQYF

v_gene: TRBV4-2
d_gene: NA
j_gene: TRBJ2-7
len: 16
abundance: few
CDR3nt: TGTGCCAGCAGCCAAGCGGGCGCGGATGGGTCCTACGAGCAGTACTTC
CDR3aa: CASSQAGADGSYEQYF

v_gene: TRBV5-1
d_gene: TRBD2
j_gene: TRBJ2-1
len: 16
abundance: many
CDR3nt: TGCGCCAGCAGCTTGCTTAGCGGGCTAGGACAAGGTGAGCAGTTCTTC
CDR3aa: CASSLLSGLGQGEQFF

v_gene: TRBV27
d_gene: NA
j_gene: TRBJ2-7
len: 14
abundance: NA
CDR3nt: TGTGCCAGCGGAGGGGTGGACAGAACCTACGAGCAGTACTTC
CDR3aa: CASGGVDRTYEQYF

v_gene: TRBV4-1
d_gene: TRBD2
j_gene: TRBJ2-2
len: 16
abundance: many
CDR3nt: TGCGCCAGCAGCCAAGCGGGAGGGCCCTCAACCGGGGAGCTGTTTTTT
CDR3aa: CASSQAGGPSTGELFF

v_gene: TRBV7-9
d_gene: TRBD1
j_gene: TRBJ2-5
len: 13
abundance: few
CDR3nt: TGTGCCACCACAGGGGACAGCCAAGAGACCCAGTACTTC
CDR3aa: CATTGDSQETQYF

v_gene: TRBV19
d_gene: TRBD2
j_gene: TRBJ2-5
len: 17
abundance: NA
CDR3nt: TGTGCCAGTAGTAAGGTTGGTAGCGGGCAGAAAGGAGAGACCCAGTACTTC
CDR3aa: CASSKVGSGQKGETQYF

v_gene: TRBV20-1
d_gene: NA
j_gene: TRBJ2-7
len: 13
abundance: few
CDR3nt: TGCAGTGCCCACACGGGACTGTCCTACGAGCAGTACTTC
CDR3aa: CSAHTGLSYEQYF